This TCR beta chain was observed in a study of T cell changes during pregnancy in multiple sclerosis. Sequenced by immunoSEQ multiplex PCR; TCRdb stores in-frame clones only, minus some. The sample lists about 93,000 clones, 85% to 95% occurring once. Germline CDR1 is MNHEY and CDR2 is SMNVEV (reference sequence). Losses at the gene ends were 3 bases for V and 1 base for J; bases not matched to a gene: 16. This CDR3 has 19 amino acids. The specimen was peripheral blood, collected after pregnancy. This rearrangement joins TRBV27 to TRBJ2-7; 9 nucleotides line up with TRBD1. The sequence derives from a female donor with multiple sclerosis, enrolled in a pregnancy study. Written as DNA, the CDR3 is TGTGCCAGCAGTTTCTCACCGGGACAGGGTAAGGGGCATTCCTACGAGCAGTACTTC. Protein: CASSFSPGQGKGHSYEQYF.